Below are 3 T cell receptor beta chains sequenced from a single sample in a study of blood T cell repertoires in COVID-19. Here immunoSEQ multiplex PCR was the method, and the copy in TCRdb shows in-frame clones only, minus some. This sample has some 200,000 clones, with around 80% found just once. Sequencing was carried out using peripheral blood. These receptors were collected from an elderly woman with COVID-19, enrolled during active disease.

The CDR3 DNA follows: TGTGCCAGCAGTGAGCGGACAGGGTATAATTCACCCCTCCACTTT. It yields the protein CASSERTGYNSPLHF. V is TRBV28 and J is TRBJ1-6, with 8 bases fitting TRBD1. The CDR3 has 15 residues. V was clipped by 5 bases and J by 4 bases; unmatched bases: 4. Germline-derived CDR1 and CDR2 are MDHEN and SYDVKM.

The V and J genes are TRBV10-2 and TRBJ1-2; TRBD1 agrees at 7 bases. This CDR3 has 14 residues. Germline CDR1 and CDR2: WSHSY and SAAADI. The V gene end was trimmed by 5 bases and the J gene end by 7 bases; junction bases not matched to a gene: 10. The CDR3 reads CASSYETGWSGYTF. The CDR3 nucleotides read TGCGCCAGCAGTTATGAGACAGGGTGGTCTGGCTACACCTTC.

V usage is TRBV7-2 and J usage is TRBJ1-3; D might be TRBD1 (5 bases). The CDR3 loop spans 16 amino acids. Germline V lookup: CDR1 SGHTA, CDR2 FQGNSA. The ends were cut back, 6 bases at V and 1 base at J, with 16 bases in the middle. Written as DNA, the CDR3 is TGTGCCAGCAGGGATTGGGGGGGATTTTCTGGAAACACCATATATTTT. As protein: CASRDWGGFSGNTIYF.